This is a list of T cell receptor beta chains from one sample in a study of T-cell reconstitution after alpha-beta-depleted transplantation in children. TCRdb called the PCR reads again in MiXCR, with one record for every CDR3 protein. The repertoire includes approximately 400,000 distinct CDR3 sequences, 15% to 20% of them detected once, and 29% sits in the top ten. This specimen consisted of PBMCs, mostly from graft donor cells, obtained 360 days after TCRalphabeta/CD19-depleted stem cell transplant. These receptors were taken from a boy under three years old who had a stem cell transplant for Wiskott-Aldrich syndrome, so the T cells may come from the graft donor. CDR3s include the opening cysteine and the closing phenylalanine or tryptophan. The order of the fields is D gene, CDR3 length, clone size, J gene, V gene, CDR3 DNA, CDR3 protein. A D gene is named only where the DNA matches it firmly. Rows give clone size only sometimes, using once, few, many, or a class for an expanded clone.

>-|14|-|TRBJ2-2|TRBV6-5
TGTGCCAGCAGTTACAGGTTCAACACCGGGGAGCTGTTTTTT
CASSYRFNTGELFF
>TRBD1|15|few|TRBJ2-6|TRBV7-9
TGTGCCAGCAGACGACAGGGTAATGGGGCCAACGTCCTGACTTTC
CASRRQGNGANVLTF
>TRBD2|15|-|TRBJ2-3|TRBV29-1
TGCAGCGTGGGGACTAGCGGGGGGACCACAGATACGCAGTATTTT
CSVGTSGGTTDTQYF
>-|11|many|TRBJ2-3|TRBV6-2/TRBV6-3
TGTGCCAGCAGTTACGGGGATACGCAGTATTTT
CASSYGDTQYF
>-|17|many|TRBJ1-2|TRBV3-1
TGTGCCAGCAGCCAAGATATAGGGCCGACGTCAAACTATGGCTACACCTTC
CASSQDIGPTSNYGYTF
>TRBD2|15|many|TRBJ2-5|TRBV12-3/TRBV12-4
TGTGCCAGCAGTACCCTAGCGGGAGTCGGAGAGACCCAGTACTTC
CASSTLAGVGETQYF
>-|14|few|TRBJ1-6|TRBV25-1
TGTGCCAGCAGTGAATTGAGGTTTCGATCACCCCTCCACTTT
CASSELRFRSPLHF
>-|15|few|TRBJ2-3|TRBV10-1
TGCGCCACCGCAACGCGCAGGGGCCTCACAGATACGCAGTATTTT
CATATRRGLTDTQYF
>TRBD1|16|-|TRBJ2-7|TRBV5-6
TGTGCCAGCAGCTTACTTGTCCGGACAGGGGCGCACGAGCAGTACTTC
CASSLLVRTGAHEQYF
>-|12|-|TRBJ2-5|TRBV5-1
TGCGCCAGCAGCTTGTGGCCGGAGACCCAGTACTTC
CASSLWPETQYF
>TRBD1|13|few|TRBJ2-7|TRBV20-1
TGCAGTGCGGAACAGGGGGCAAACTACGAGCAGTACTTC
CSAEQGANYEQYF
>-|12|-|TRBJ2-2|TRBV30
TGTGCCTGGAGTATGAACACCGGGGAGCTGTTTTTT
CAWSMNTGELFF
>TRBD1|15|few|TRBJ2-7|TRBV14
TGTGCCAGCAGCCCCGTCGGACAGGGGCCCTACGAGCAGTACTTC
CASSPVGQGPYEQYF
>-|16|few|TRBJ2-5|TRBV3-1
TGTGCCAGCAGCCATGGAAACCGGGCCCCTGGGGAGACCCAGTACTTC
CASSHGNRAPGETQYF
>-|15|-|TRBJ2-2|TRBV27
TGTGCCAGCAGTTTAGTTGCCTCCCCCACCGGGGAGCTGTTTTTT
CASSLVASPTGELFF
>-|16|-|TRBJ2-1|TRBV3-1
TGTGCCAGCAGCCAGACACCACAGACGAGTTACAATGAGCAGTTCTTC
CASSQTPQTSYNEQFF
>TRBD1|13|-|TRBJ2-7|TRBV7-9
TGTGCCATCCGAATAGGGGGCCCCTACGAGCAGTACTTC
CAIRIGGPYEQYF
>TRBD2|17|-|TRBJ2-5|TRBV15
TGTGCCACCAGCAGAGATCTGGGACTAGCGGGTGGAGAGACCCAGTACTTC
CATSRDLGLAGGETQYF
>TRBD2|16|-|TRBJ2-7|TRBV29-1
TGCAGCGTTGTCGGTAGCGGGAGTTGGGGGACTTACGAGCAGTACTTC
CSVVGSGSWGTYEQYF
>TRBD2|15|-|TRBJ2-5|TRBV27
TGTGCCAGCAGTTTCGGTCAGGGAGGGCGAGAGACCCAGTACTTC
CASSFGQGGRETQYF
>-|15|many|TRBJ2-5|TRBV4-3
TGCGCCAGCAGCCAAGGCCTCGGGGTGATTGAGACCCAGTACTTC
CASSQGLGVIETQYF
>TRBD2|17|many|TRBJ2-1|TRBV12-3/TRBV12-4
TGTGCCAGCAGCCGGACTAGCGGGTCGATGAGTTACAATGAGCAGTTCTTC
CASSRTSGSMSYNEQFF
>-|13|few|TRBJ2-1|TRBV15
TGTGCCACCAGCAGAGACGGGCTTCATGAGCAGTTCTTC
CATSRDGLHEQFF
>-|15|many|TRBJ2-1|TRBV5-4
TGTGCCAGCAGCTTATCTCCGCGTGGGTACAATGAGCAGTTCTTC
CASSLSPRGYNEQFF
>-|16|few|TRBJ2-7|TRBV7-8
TGTGCCAGCAGCCTAGGAGTGGGACTCAAGCTCGATGGGCAGTACTTC
CASSLGVGLKLDGQYF
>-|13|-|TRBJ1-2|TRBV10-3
TGTGCCATCAGTGACGTACAGTCCTATGGCTACACCTTC
CAISDVQSYGYTF
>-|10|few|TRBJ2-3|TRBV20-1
TGCAGTGCCGACACAGATACGCAGTATTTT
CSADTDTQYF
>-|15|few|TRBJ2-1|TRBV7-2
TGTGCCAGCAGCTCGCTAGGGAAGGGGCACAATGAGCAGTTCTTC
CASSSLGKGHNEQFF
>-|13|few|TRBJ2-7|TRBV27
TGTGCCAGCCGCTCCTTTACTTCCTACGAGCAGTACTTC
CASRSFTSYEQYF
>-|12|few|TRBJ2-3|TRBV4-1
TGCGCCAGCAGCCACGTCACAGATACGCAGTATTTT
CASSHVTDTQYF
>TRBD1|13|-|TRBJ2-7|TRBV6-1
TGTGCCAGCAGTCATGGACAGGGCCACGAGCAGTACTTC
CASSHGQGHEQYF
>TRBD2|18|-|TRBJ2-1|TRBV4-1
TGCGCCAGCAGCCCGGGACTAAGTTCGTTTCGGCCCTACAATGAGCAGTTCTTC
CASSPGLSSFRPYNEQFF
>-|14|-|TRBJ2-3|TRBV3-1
TGTGCCAGCAGCCCCCGGACCCTCCTGGATACGCAGTATTTT
CASSPRTLLDTQYF
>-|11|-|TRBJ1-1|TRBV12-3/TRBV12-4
TGTGCCAGCAGTTTTGGCCATTTTGCTTTCTTT
CASSFGHFAFF
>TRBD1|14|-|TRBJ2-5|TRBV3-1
TGTGCCAGCAGCCCCTGGGACAGACAAGAGACCCAGTACTTC
CASSPWDRQETQYF
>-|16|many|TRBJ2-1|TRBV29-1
TGCAGCGTTTCCGGGACGGAGTCCTACTTCTACAATGAGCAGTTCTTC
CSVSGTESYFYNEQFF
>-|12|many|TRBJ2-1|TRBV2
TGTGCCAGCACTTCGAAAGGGGATGAGCAGTTCTTC
CASTSKGDEQFF